A selection of T cell receptor beta chains follows, all from one sample in a study of STAT5B mutations in CD4+ large granular lymphocyte leukemia. Only in-frame clones appear in the TCRdb table, and some are missing; sequencing was by immunoSEQ multiplex PCR. The profile shows some 21,000 clones, around three quarters of them singletons. Sequenced sample: CD4+ T cells from blood buffy coats. The receptors shown here come from a human donor in good health. Both conserved end residues are part of each CDR3. D genes are given only for firm matches. The size field is filled for only some rows; it gives once, few, many or a size class.

j_call clone_size v_call d_call cdr3_aa cdr3_nt
TRBJ1-2 NA TRBV10-1 TRBD1 CASSESKGGNYGYTF TGCGCCAGCAGTGAGTCAAAAGGGGGCAACTATGGCTACACCTTC
TRBJ2-5 once TRBV5-1 NA CASSPQGRQETQYF TGCGCCAGCAGCCCCCAGGGACGGCAGGAGACCCAGTACTTC
TRBJ2-1 NA TRBV6-1 TRBD1 CASNRQGAYNEQFF TGTGCCAGCAACCGACAGGGCGCCTACAATGAGCAGTTCTTC
TRBJ2-1 NA TRBV5-1 NA CASSSYEGREQFF TGCGCCAGCAGCAGTTATGAGGGTAGGGAGCAGTTCTTC
TRBJ1-1 few TRBV5-1 TRBD1 CASSLGSQGTEAFF TGCGCCAGCAGCTTGGGATCACAGGGGACTGAAGCTTTCTTT
TRBJ2-3 NA TRBV18 NA CASSPALVGDTQYF TGTGCCAGCTCACCGGCACTAGTAGGGGATACGCAGTATTTT
TRBJ1-2 NA TRBV7-8 NA CASSQVGGGASGYTF TGTGCCAGCAGCCAGGTGGGAGGGGGGGCGAGCGGCTACACCTTC
TRBJ2-1 once TRBV5-1 TRBD2 CASSGGLGSDEQFF TGCGCCAGCAGCGGCGGACTAGGATCCGATGAGCAGTTCTTC
TRBJ2-1 NA TRBV5-6 NA CASRGRQVSEQFF TGTGCCAGCAGAGGCCGGCAAGTTAGTGAGCAGTTCTTC
TRBJ1-1 NA TRBV10-3 NA CAIRNSQNGVTEAFF TGTGCCATCAGAAACTCACAGAATGGAGTCACTGAAGCTTTCTTT
TRBJ2-7 NA TRBV6-1 NA CASTERYEQYF TGTGCCAGCACCGAGCGGTACGAGCAGTACTTC
TRBJ2-1 NA TRBV29-1 NA CSVGLGPNEQFF TGCAGCGTTGGACTCGGACCCAATGAGCAGTTCTTC
TRBJ2-4 NA TRBV28 NA CASSFPLAAGVFQYF TGTGCCAGCAGTTTCCCCCTTGCGGCGGGCGTCTTTCAGTACTTC
TRBJ2-2 NA TRBV7-7 NA CASSLGVGNTGELFF TGTGCCAGCAGCTTAGGGGTAGGAAACACCGGGGAGCTGTTTTTT
TRBJ1-1 NA TRBV29-1 NA CSVDLGPNTEAFF TGCAGCGTAGACCTAGGGCCGAACACTGAAGCTTTCTTT
TRBJ2-2 NA TRBV6-5 NA CASTLLTAVTGELFF TGTGCCAGCACCTTATTAACGGCCGTCACCGGGGAGCTGTTTTTT
TRBJ1-1 NA TRBV2 TRBD1 CASSLSGDRVFPFF TGTGCCAGCAGTCTATCAGGGGACAGGGTCTTTCCTTTCTTT
TRBJ1-1 NA TRBV7-8 TRBD1 CASSLKTGTANTEAFF TGTGCCAGCAGCTTAAAAACCGGGACAGCGAACACTGAAGCTTTCTTT
TRBJ2-3 NA TRBV7-9 NA CASSSPGTLIF TGTGCCAGCAGCTCGCCCGGGACCTTGATTTTT
TRBJ2-3 NA TRBV5-1 NA CASSPRPGLSTDTQYF TGCGCCAGCAGCCCGCGGCCGGGTTTATCCACAGATACGCAGTATTTT
TRBJ1-2 NA TRBV30 NA CAYERDTSYGYTF TGTGCCTATGAAAGGGACACCTCCTATGGCTACACCTTC
TRBJ1-1 NA TRBV6-1 NA CASSRGQMNTEAFF TGTGCCAGCAGTCGAGGACAGATGAACACTGAAGCTTTCTTT
TRBJ2-3 NA TRBV19 TRBD2 CASTPGLAGGPGDTQYF TGTGCCAGTACCCCGGGACTAGCGGGAGGGCCCGGGGATACGCAGTATTTT
TRBJ2-5 NA TRBV18 NA CASSPFETQETQYF TGTGCCAGCTCACCATTTGAGACGCAGGAGACCCAGTACTTC
TRBJ2-5 few TRBV7-9 NA CASGRETQYF TGTGCCAGCGGGAGAGAGACCCAGTACTTC
TRBJ2-1 NA TRBV7-2 NA CASSLVGRSGTQFF TGTGCCAGCAGCTTAGTCGGCAGGTCGGGTACGCAGTTCTTC
TRBJ2-7 NA TRBV18 NA CASSLSNGVSYEQYF TGTGCCAGCTCACTTTCCAACGGTGTGTCCTACGAGCAGTACTTC
TRBJ2-7 NA TRBV7-9 NA CASSLEGVRPVGEQYF TGTGCCAGCAGCTTAGAGGGGGTAAGACCTGTTGGCGAGCAGTACTTC
TRBJ1-2 once TRBV5-4 NA CASSLSREGYTF TGTGCCAGCAGCTTGAGCCGGGAGGGCTACACCTTC
TRBJ2-1 NA TRBV6-5 TRBD2 CASRTAGERREQFF TGTGCCAGCCGAACAGCGGGAGAACGACGCGAGCAGTTCTTC
TRBJ1-1 NA TRBV11-3 NA CASSLGTEAFF TGTGCCAGCAGCTTGGGGACTGAAGCTTTCTTT
TRBJ1-4 few TRBV7-9 TRBD1 CASSLGDRGGEKLFF TGTGCCAGCAGCTTAGGGGACAGGGGAGGTGAAAAACTGTTTTTT
TRBJ1-5 NA TRBV6-5 NA CASAGGGTRNQPQHF TGTGCCAGCGCTGGGGGGGGCACTCGCAATCAGCCCCAGCATTTT